This TCR beta chain was recorded in a study of regulatory T cells in long-lasting Graves disease. HTBI primers from iRepertoire and Arm-PCR of CDR3 regions yielded the TCR beta libraries. TCRdb recomputed calls from the multiplex PCR reads with MiXCR, one row per CDR3 protein. This repertoire shows approximately 490,000 distinct CDR3 sequences, 15% to 20% found once; its top ten account for less than 15%. Time point: newly diagnosed GD, antithyroid drugs for less than 3 months. Construction of the TCR library relied on RNA isolated from PBMCs. Trimming removed 7 bases at V and 4 bases at J, with 30 bases between. This CDR3 region has 19 residues. CDR1 is MNHNS, CDR2 SASEGT, per germline. This sample also appeared in a second study, on T cells in Graves' hyperthyroidism and ophthalmopathy. From that paper: A set of HTBI primers served as the primers for a first-round RT-PCR of the TCR CDR3.

The sequences come from peripheral blood mononuclear cells (PBMCs), collected at new diagnosis, from a patient treated with antithyroid drugs. This receptor was obtained from a man aged 40-50 years with Graves disease. The V call is TRBV6-1, the J call TRBJ2-3, with D perhaps matching TRBD2 (6 bases). CDR3 in DNA: TGTGCCAGCAAGTGGGCGATCGGGTTTGGGCGGGATTCCCCAGATACGCAGTATTTT. Translating it yields CASKWAIGFGRDSPDTQYF.